The 30 T cell receptor beta chains in this list originate from one sample, sequenced in a study of identical twins. TCRdb fed the 5' RACE reads into MiXCR, producing one record per CDR3 protein. The repertoire holds 300,000 to 400,000 distinct CDR3 sequences, with roughly an eighth as singletons. The same specimen was also included in a second study, on yellow fever vaccine responses in identical twins.

Sequencing was performed on CD8+ T cells sorted from blood. The receptor set was obtained from a woman aged 18-29 years in good health.

Only a few counts were recorded for this clonotype. The genes are TRBV27 and TRBJ2-1, with TRBD2 matching 8 bases. Germline V gene lookup returns CDR1 MNHEY and CDR2 SMNVEV (reference sequence). V lost 4 bases, J lost 8 bases, and 7 bases stayed unmatched. The CDR3 length is 14 residues. The CDR3 DNA follows: TGTGCCAGCAGTTCCGCCGGGACTAGGCATGAGCAGTTCTTC. Translating gives CASSSAGTRHEQFF.

This clonotype was seen a few times. The chain uses TRBV7-6 and TRBJ2-2; the D gene is possibly TRBD1 (5 bases). Deletions cut 1 base from V and 2 bases from J, with 14 bases between. This CDR3 is built from 17 residues. Germline CDR1 SGHVS, CDR2 FNYEAQ. As DNA, the CDR3 is TGTGCCAGCAGCTTAGGAAGTTGGGGCCCTAACACCGGGGAGCTGTTTTTT. Encoded protein: CASSLGSWGPNTGELFF.

The chain couples TRBV6-1 to TRBJ1-1, with 7 bases identical to TRBD1. V shed 2 bases and J 5 bases; nucleotides not matched to a gene: 5. The CDR3 is 14 residues long. Germline CDR1 is MNHNS and CDR2 is SASEGT. The CDR3 here is CASSEHRGGTEAFF. CDR3 nucleotide sequence: TGTGCCAGCAGTGAACACAGGGGTGGGACTGAAGCTTTCTTT.

Ten or more counts support this clonotype. This rearrangement joins TRBV5-1 to TRBJ2-7; D might be TRBD2 (6 bases). CDR1 is SGHRS, CDR2 YFSETQ, per germline. The ends were cut back, 4 bases at V and 2 bases at J, with 10 bases in the middle. This CDR3 spans 13 amino acids. The CDR3 DNA is TGCGCCAGCAGCAAGGGACTTACCTACGAGCAGTACTTC. Translation gives CASSKGLTYEQYF.

This clonotype was counted between two and nine times. V usage is TRBV11-2 and J usage is TRBJ2-7, with TRBD2 identical over 11 bases. CDR1 and CDR2 (germline): SGHAT, FQNNGV. The CDR3 is 13 residues long. V trimming: 3 bases; J trimming: 6 bases; junction bases outside the gene matches: 1. The CDR3 nucleotides are TGTGCCAGCAGCTTGACTAGCGGGGCCGAGCAGTACGTC. This sequence encodes CASSLTSGAEQYV.

The chain is built from TRBV4-1 and TRBJ2-5, with D maybe TRBD2 (8 bases). The germline CDR1 and CDR2 sequences are MGHRA and YSYEKL. The V end was cut by 3 bases, the J end by 5 bases, with 16 bases between. The CDR3 has 15 residues. The CDR3 DNA is TGCGCCAGCAGCCATAGCGGGACAGCGGACGAGACCCAGTACTTC. Protein product: CASSHSGTADETQYF.

A few counts support this clonotype. This rearrangement joins TRBV9 to TRBJ2-1; D is possibly TRBD2 (5 bases). The CDR3 extends over 14 amino acids. V lost 3 bases to trimming and J lost 3 bases, with 10 bases between them. The germline CDR1 and CDR2 sequences are SGDLS and YYNGEE. The CDR3 region has the DNA TGTGCCAGCAGCGCGAGCGGAGGCTACAATGAGCAGTTCTTC. This codes for CASSASGGYNEQFF.

V gene TRBV19 combines with J gene TRBJ2-6; the match to TRBD1 covers 7 bases. The CDR3 covers 15 residues. Germline lookup yields CDR1 LNHDA and CDR2 SQIVND (reference sequence). V lost 6 bases and J lost 4; bases outside the gene matches: 6. Here the CDR3 DNA reads TGTGCCAGTAGCACAGGGGCCGGGGGGGCCAACGTCCTGACTTTC. Protein product: CASSTGAGGANVLTF. The full variable domain, its missing parts supplied by reference TRBV19 and TRBJ2-6, is DGGITQSPKYLFRKEGQNVTLSCEQNLNHDAMYWYRQDPGQGLRLIYYSQIVNDFQKGDIAEGYSVSREKKESFPLTVTSAQKNPTAFYLCASSTGAGGANVLTFGAGSRLTVL.

This clonotype was counted at least ten times. The chain carries TRBV6-4 and TRBJ2-3, with TRBD2 matching 7 bases. The CDR3 has 15 residues. Germline lookup yields CDR1 MRHNA and CDR2 SNTAGT. J gave up 0 bases and V 2 bases, and 2 bases lay outside the gene matches. The CDR3 coding sequence is TGTGCCAGCAGTGACGGCGGGGGTAGCACAGATACGCAGTATTTT. Translated, it gives CASSDGGGSTDTQYF.

J is TRBJ2-2 and V is TRBV4-1; 10 bases line up with TRBD2. After removal of 6 bases from V and 2 bases from J, the junction contained 9 bases not matched to a gene. Germline V gene lookup returns CDR1 MGHRA and CDR2 YSYEKL. The CDR3 contains 17 residues. The CDR3 DNA follows: TGCGCCAGCAGGCATACCGGGACTAGCGCCAACACCGGGGAGCTGTTTTTT. The encoded protein is CASRHTGTSANTGELFF.

CDR3: CSVEGGGQGARAYGYTF. CDR3 nucleotide sequence: TGCAGCGTTGAAGGAGGGGGACAGGGGGCGCGGGCCTATGGCTACACCTTC. The chain has TRBV29-1 and TRBJ1-2, with 12 bases fitting TRBD1. V shed 1 base, J shed 4 bases, and the junction held 10 bases outside the gene matches. Germline-derived CDR1 and CDR2 are SQVTM and ANQGSEA. The CDR3 spans 17 residues.

The genes are TRBV20-1 and TRBJ2-7, with no clear D. Germline CDR1 reads DFQATT; CDR2 reads SNEGSKA (reference sequence). V was clipped by 5 bases and J by 1 base, with 9 bases between them. The CDR3 loop spans 12 amino acids. The CDR3, as DNA: TGCAGTGCTGAGTGGGGATCCTACGAGCAGTACTTC. It specifies CSAEWGSYEQYF.

The chain couples TRBV10-1 to TRBJ2-3; D unresolved. Germline V gene sequence: CDR1 WNHNN, CDR2 SYGVQD (reference sequence). V gave up 2 bases and J gave up 0 bases, with 15 bases separating them. This CDR3 comprises 17 residues. The CDR3: CASSEAGTLISTDTQYF. The CDR3 DNA reads as TGCGCCAGCAGTGAGGCCGGAACACTTATAAGCACAGATACGCAGTATTTT.

DNA of the CDR3: TGTGCCAGCAGTTTATTAGGACAGGGGGTAAAAGAGACCCAGTACTTC. Protein product: CASSLLGQGVKETQYF. The J gene is TRBJ2-5, the V gene TRBV28; 10 positions agree with TRBD1. V shed 1 base and J 3 bases; nucleotides not matched to a gene: 5. This CDR3 region has 16 residues. Germline loops: CDR1 MDHEN, CDR2 SYDVKM. The variable domain in full, with the rest retrieved from reference TRBV28 and TRBJ2-5, is DVKVTQSSRYLVKRTGEKVFLECVQDMDHENMFWYRQDPGLGLRLIYFSYDVKMKEKGDIPEGYSVSREKKERFSLILESASTNQTSMYLCASSLLGQGVKETQYFGPGTRLLVL.

This clonotype was counted only a few times. This chain uses TRBV6-1 with TRBJ2-3; TRBD2 might be the D (5 bases). There are 17 residues in the CDR3. In germline, CDR1 is MNHNS, CDR2 SASEGT. Trimming removed 4 bases at V and 2 bases at J, with 19 bases between. CDR3 nucleotides: TGTGCCAGCAGTGCGCCGGGAAGGTTCGGGATCACAGATACGCAGTATTTT. It yields the protein CASSAPGRFGITDTQYF.

This clonotype appeared many times. The chain is built from TRBV12-3 or TRBV12-4 and TRBJ2-1, with D possibly being TRBD1 or TRBD2 (5 bases each). Trimming stripped 6 bases from V and 8 bases from J, with 11 bases between. This CDR3 has 12 residues. The CDR3 region has the DNA TGTGCCAGCAGGTCAGGGCGGGATGAGCAGTTCTTC. This codes for CASRSGRDEQFF.

This clonotype has only a few counts. The chain recombines TRBV6-1 with TRBJ1-6; D is uncertain. Germline V gene sequence: CDR1 MNHNS, CDR2 SASEGT. Trimming cost V 6 bases and J 5 bases, with 14 bases left between them. CDR3 length equals 15 residues. This chain's CDR3 is CASSIRREDNSPLHF. The DNA for the CDR3 is TGTGCCAGCAGCATACGAAGAGAGGATAATTCACCCCTCCACTTT.

There are a few counts of this clonotype. V usage is TRBV20-1 and J usage is TRBJ2-5, with 10 positions matching TRBD2. V lost 7 bases and J lost 6; bases outside the gene matches: 17. The CDR3 is made up of 16 amino acids. CDR1 is DFQATT and CDR2 is SNEGSKA in the germline V gene (reference sequence). The CDR3: CSGAAGSSGGWQTQYF. Here the CDR3 DNA reads TGCAGTGGCGCCGCCGGTAGTAGCGGGGGGTGGCAGACCCAGTACTTC.

This chain links TRBV27 with TRBJ2-1, with D maybe TRBD2 (7 bases). V dropped 7 bases and J dropped 6 bases, with 22 bases sitting between them. This CDR3 has 16 residues. Germline-derived CDR1 and CDR2 are MNHEY and SMNVEV (reference sequence). CDR3 sequence (DNA): TGTGCCAGCACCCGGAGGGGGGGTGGAGGGGGCAATGAGCAGTTCTTC. This encodes CASTRRGGGGGNEQFF.

This clonotype was counted only a few times. The chain combines TRBV5-1 with TRBJ2-5; D possibly corresponds to TRBD1 (6 bases). The germline CDR1 and CDR2 sequences are SGHRS and YFSETQ. Trimming took off 5 bases at V and 4 bases at J, with 12 bases between the two ends. The CDR3 runs 13 residues. The CDR3 sequence: CASRGAGAETQYF. CDR3 sequence (DNA): TGCGCCAGCAGGGGAGCAGGGGCAGAGACCCAGTACTTC.

This clonotype showed up just once. Here the CDR3 DNA reads TGCGCCAGCAGCCTTGGCCTGGGGATCAGCTCCTACAATGAGCAGTTCTTC. It encodes CASSLGLGISSYNEQFF. This chain links TRBV5-1 with TRBJ2-1; D gene ambiguous. Germline V gene sequence: CDR1 SGHRS, CDR2 YFSETQ. This CDR3 has 17 amino acids. V gave up 4 bases and J gave up 0 bases, with 17 bases separating them. Variable domain in full (rest from reference TRBV5-1 and TRBJ2-1): KAGVTQTPRYLIKTRGQQVTLSCSPISGHRSVSWYQQTPGQGLQFLFEYFSETQRNKGNFPGRFSGRQFSNSRSEMNVSTLELGDSALYLCASSLGLGISSYNEQFFGPGTRLTVL.

A few counts support this clonotype. The chain combines TRBV7-8 with TRBJ2-1; 10 bases are a match to TRBD2. The germline V gene encodes CDR1 SGHVS and CDR2 FQNEAQ. The CDR3 spans 16 residues. J was trimmed by 6 bases and V by 1 base; bases with no gene match: 6. This CDR3 is CASSLELAGGLNEQFF. CDR3 sequence (DNA): TGTGCCAGCAGCTTAGAATTAGCGGGGGGTCTCAATGAGCAGTTCTTC.

This clonotype has just a few counts. V and J are TRBV3-1 and TRBJ2-3; the D gene is possibly TRBD2 (6 bases). The CDR3 has 15 amino acids. Trimming cost V 4 bases and J 3 bases, with 14 bases left between them. Looked up from germline, CDR1 is LGHDT and CDR2 is YNNKEL (reference sequence). The CDR3 is CASSLGERATDTQYF. The DNA of the CDR3 is TGTGCCAGCAGCCTCGGGGAGCGGGCGACAGATACGCAGTATTTT.

This clonotype occurred a few times. In nucleotides, the CDR3 is TGTGCCAGCAGCCGGAGCGGCGAGCAGTACTTC. The encoded protein is CASSRSGEQYF. The rearrangement joins TRBV5-4 to TRBJ2-7; maybe TRBD2 (5 bases). The CDR3 has 11 amino acids. The V and J ends lost 4 bases and 6 bases respectively, with 8 bases between them. Germline V gene data show CDR1 as SGHNT and CDR2 as YYREEE (reference sequence).

This rearrangement joins TRBV7-9 to TRBJ2-1; the match to TRBD2 covers 8 bases. The trim removed 5 bases at V and 6 bases at J, leaving 12 bases unmatched. This CDR3 spans 16 amino acids. Germline loops: CDR1 SEHNR, CDR2 FQNEAQ (reference sequence). CDR3 sequence: CASSPIGLAMGNEQFF. CDR3 bases: TGTGCCAGCAGCCCTATAGGACTAGCTATGGGCAATGAGCAGTTCTTC. The entire variable domain, with the rest obtained from reference TRBV7-9 and TRBJ2-1, is as follows: DTGVSQNPRHKITKRGQNVTFRCDPISEHNRLYWYRQTLGQGPEFLTYFQNEAQLEKSRLLSDRFSAERPKGSFSTLEIQRTEQGDSAMYLCASSPIGLAMGNEQFFGPGTRLTVL.

The chain has TRBV27 and TRBJ2-1; weak D call: TRBD2 (5 bases). Germline V gene data show CDR1 as MNHEY and CDR2 as SMNVEV (reference sequence). The CDR3 runs 13 residues. The germline V and J ends were trimmed by 7 bases and 10 bases, with 17 bases remaining between them. For the CDR3, the DNA is TGTGCCAGCACCCCCTCAGGACTTAGGGAGCAGTTCTTC. This encodes CASTPSGLREQFF.

This clonotype was found a few times. The chain employs TRBV20-1 and TRBJ2-1; D remains ambiguous. This CDR3 region has 15 residues. Germline V CDR1 and CDR2: DFQATT, SNEGSKA (reference sequence). Trimming stripped 5 bases from V and 0 bases from J, with 14 bases between. The CDR3 region has the DNA TGCAGTGCTCCCTCCCACTTCTACTCCTACAATGAGCAGTTCTTC. Amino acid sequence: CSAPSHFYSYNEQFF.

CDR3 region: CASSQEVTQGHQPQHF. Here the CDR3 DNA reads TGCGCCAGCAGCCAAGAAGTTACACAGGGCCATCAGCCCCAGCATTTT. The genes are TRBV4-1 and TRBJ1-5, with D tentatively TRBD1 (6 bases). Germline CDR1 is MGHRA and CDR2 is YSYEKL. The CDR3 extends over 16 amino acids. Trimming left V 0 bases short and J 5 bases short, with 14 bases between.

The chain couples TRBV7-9 to TRBJ2-5; 12 nucleotides align to TRBD2. CDR1 and CDR2 from the germline V gene are SEHNR and FQNEAQ (reference sequence). The CDR3 totals 16 residues. V was pared by 5 bases and J by 5 bases, with 9 bases of the junction left unmatched. The CDR3 spells CASSHALAGGWETQYF. The CDR3 bases are TGTGCCAGCAGCCACGCGCTAGCGGGAGGGTGGGAGACCCAGTACTTC.

In this sample, this clonotype turned up a few times. The gene calls are TRBV27 and TRBJ2-5, with D possibly TRBD2 on 6 matching bases. V was clipped by 7 bases and J by 0 bases, with 18 bases between them. Germline V gene lookup returns CDR1 MNHEY and CDR2 SMNVEV (reference sequence). This CDR3 region has 16 residues. CDR3 region: CASISGGTLYQETQYF. The CDR3 DNA sequence: TGTGCCAGCATCTCCGGCGGGACCCTATACCAAGAGACCCAGTACTTC.